Described below is a single T cell receptor (beta chain) sequence and its context. This entry belongs to a study of T cell changes during pregnancy in multiple sclerosis. Germline-derived CDR1 and CDR2 are ENHRY and SYGVKD. V lost 6 bases to trimming and J lost 0 bases; unmatched junction nucleotides: 9. This CDR3 is 16 amino acids long. Assay used: immunoSEQ multiplex PCR; TCRdb lists only in-frame clones, some missing. The profile shows roughly 100,000 clones, almost 95% of them singletons. The clonotype comes from a female donor with multiple sclerosis, enrolled in a pregnancy study. The material sequenced was peripheral blood, taken after pregnancy. The chain carries TRBV10-3 and TRBJ2-7; TRBD1 matches at 9 bases. CDR3 in amino acids: CAIRGGQGTLSYEQYF. In DNA form, the CDR3 reads TGTGCCATCAGAGGCGGACAGGGGACCCTCTCCTACGAGCAGTACTTC.